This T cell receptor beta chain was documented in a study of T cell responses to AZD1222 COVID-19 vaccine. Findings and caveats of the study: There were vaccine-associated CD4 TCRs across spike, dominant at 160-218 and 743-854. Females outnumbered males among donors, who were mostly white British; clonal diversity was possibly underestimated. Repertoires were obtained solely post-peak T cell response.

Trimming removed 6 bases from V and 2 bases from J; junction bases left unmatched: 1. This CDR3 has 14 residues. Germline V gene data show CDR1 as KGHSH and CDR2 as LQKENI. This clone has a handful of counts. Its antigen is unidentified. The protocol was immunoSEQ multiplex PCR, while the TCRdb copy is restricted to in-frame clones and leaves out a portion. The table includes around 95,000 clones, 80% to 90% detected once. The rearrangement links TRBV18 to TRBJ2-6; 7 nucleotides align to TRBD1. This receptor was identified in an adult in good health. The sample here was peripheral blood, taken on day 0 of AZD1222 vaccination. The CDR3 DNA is TGTGCCAGCTCCACAGGGGCTGGGGCCAACGTCCTGACTTTC. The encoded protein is CASSTGAGANVLTF.